These 32 T cell receptor beta chains were sequenced from one sample in a study of T cell responses to AZD1222 COVID-19 vaccine. Clones were sequenced by immunoSEQ multiplex PCR, and TCRdb holds only the in-frame ones, with some missing. This repertoire shows under 110,000 clones, approximately 87% found once; its top ten account for 10%. The sequences come from peripheral blood, collected 28 days after the second AZD1222 dose. Receptors originate from an adult who received the AZD1222 COVID-19 vaccine.

The V call is TRBV4-1, the J call TRBJ1-2; D remains unclear. Germline CDR1 MGHRA, CDR2 YSYEKL. Trimming took off 10 bases at V and 6 bases at J, with 15 bases between the two ends. The CDR3 covers 12 residues. For the CDR3, the DNA is TGCGCCACCCTTGCGGGGAAGGATGGCTACACCTTC. Translated: CATLAGKDGYTF.

CDR3 coding DNA: TGTGCCAGCAGCTCGACCAACGGGGGGGAAAAACTGTTTTTT. This sequence encodes CASSSTNGGEKLFF. The chain combines TRBV7-6 with TRBJ1-4; D may be TRBD1 (5 bases). V was trimmed by 4 bases and J by 8 bases, leaving 14 bases between them. The CDR3 loop spans 14 amino acids. Looked up from germline, CDR1 is SGHVS and CDR2 is FNYEAQ.

This rearrangement joins TRBV7-9 to TRBJ2-3; D is uncertain. Trimming left V 4 bases short and J 2 bases short, with 10 bases between. This CDR3 region has 14 residues. The germline V gene has CDR1 SEHNR and CDR2 FQNEAQ (reference sequence). DNA for the CDR3: TGTGCCAGCAGCTCTGCCCGGGTCACAGATACGCAGTATTTT. Amino acid sequence: CASSSARVTDTQYF.

The table lists this clone with a count of one. The CDR3 DNA is TGCGCCAGCAGCCAGCGGACAGAAACCTACGAGCAGTACTTC. Translated: CASSQRTETYEQYF. This sequence joins TRBV4-3 and TRBJ2-7; TRBD1 might be the D (6 bases). V lost 3 bases to trimming and J lost 2 bases, with 11 bases between them. CDR1 is LGHNA and CDR2 is YSLEER in the germline V gene. The CDR3 totals 14 residues.

The chain joins TRBV28 to TRBJ1-5; D not resolved. Trimming took 2 bases from V and 4 from J, leaving 3 bases between them. CDR3 length equals 12 residues. Germline values: CDR1 MDHEN, CDR2 SYDVKM. DNA for the CDR3: TGTGCCAGCAGTTTAAGGAATCAGCCCCAGCATTTT. Its translation is CASSLRNQPQHF.

In DNA form, the CDR3 reads TGTGCCTGGAACCGGGACAGGGGCTCTGAAGCTTTCTTT. Its translation: CAWNRDRGSEAFF. The chain employs TRBV30 and TRBJ1-1; 10 positions match TRBD1. CDR1 GTSNPN and CDR2 SVGIG come from the germline V gene (reference sequence). The CDR3 is made up of 13 amino acids. Trimming removed 4 bases from V and 6 bases from J; junction bases left unmatched: 5. The full variable domain, in which reference TRBV30 and TRBJ1-1 provide the parts outside the CDR3, is SQTIHQWPATLVQPVGSPLSLECTVEGTSNPNLYWYRQAAGRGLQLLFYSVGIGQISSEVPQNLSASRPQDRQFILSSKKLLLSDSGFYLCAWNRDRGSEAFFGQGTRLTVV.

This chain uses TRBV28 with TRBJ2-7; D gene ambiguous. The germline V gene has CDR1 MDHEN and CDR2 SYDVKM. Trimming pared 8 bases from V and 0 bases from J, leaving 11 bases between. The CDR3 consists of 13 residues. Here the CDR3 reads CASARLGSYEQYF. In DNA, the CDR3 is TGTGCCAGCGCCAGGTTGGGCTCCTACGAGCAGTACTTC. The full variable domain, completed using reference TRBV28 and TRBJ2-7, is DVKVTQSSRYLVKRTGEKVFLECVQDMDHENMFWYRQDPGLGLRLIYFSYDVKMKEKGDIPEGYSVSREKKERFSLILESASTNQTSMYLCASARLGSYEQYFGPGTRLTVT.

The chain has TRBV28 and TRBJ1-5, with D maybe TRBD1 (6 bases). In germline, CDR1 is MDHEN, CDR2 SYDVKM. The CDR3 runs 14 residues. V gave up 3 bases and J gave up 6 bases, with 12 bases separating them. CDR3 bases: TGTGCCAGCAGTTTCAGGAGGGGGGGTCAGCCCCAGCATTTT. This gives the protein CASSFRRGGQPQHF.

The chain recombines TRBV5-6 with TRBJ2-7, with D possibly TRBD2 on 6 matching bases. V was trimmed by 4 bases and J by 2 bases, leaving 16 bases between them. CDR1 is SGHDT, CDR2 YYEEEE, per germline. The CDR3 is 15 residues long. The CDR3 loop reads CASSPGRDRAYEQYF. Written as DNA, the CDR3 is TGTGCCAGCAGCCCCGGGAGAGACAGAGCCTACGAGCAGTACTTC.

V usage is TRBV6-5 and J usage is TRBJ1-2, with 8 bases lining up with TRBD1. Germline loops: CDR1 MNHEY, CDR2 SVGAGI. The V segment lost 2 bases and the J segment 8 bases; nucleotides outside the gene matches: 10. This CDR3 has 15 amino acids. CDR3 protein: CASSYLSTGVQGYTF. CDR3 DNA: TGTGCCAGCAGTTACCTTTCGACAGGGGTACAAGGCTACACCTTC.

The chain links TRBV7-9 to TRBJ2-1, with 10 positions matching TRBD1. The CDR3 totals 17 residues. With 2 bases clipped from V and 7 bases from J, the junction kept 11 bases outside the gene matches. Per the germline V gene, CDR1 is SEHNR and CDR2 is FQNEAQ (reference sequence). CDR3 region: CASSLRRGQGKYNEQFF. Here the CDR3 DNA reads TGTGCCAGCAGCTTAAGACGGGGACAGGGGAAGTATAATGAGCAGTTCTTC.

This clone has a single count. This sequence joins TRBV27 and TRBJ2-7, with D possibly being TRBD1 or TRBD2 (6 bases each). Looked up from germline, CDR1 is MNHEY and CDR2 is SMNVEV (reference sequence). There are 14 residues in the CDR3. V was pared by 7 bases and J by 3 bases, with 16 bases between. The chain's CDR3 is CASNTKGGGYEQYF. The CDR3 coding sequence is TGTGCCAGCAATACGAAGGGGGGAGGCTACGAGCAGTACTTC.

The chain combines TRBV6-2 or TRBV6-3 with TRBJ1-5; weak D call: TRBD1 (6 bases). V lost 5 bases and J lost 7, with 18 bases in between. The CDR3 runs to 15 residues. The germline gives CDR1 MNHEY, CDR2 SVGEGT. The CDR3 sequence: CASSPPRGKGQPQHF. DNA for the CDR3: TGTGCCAGCAGTCCCCCCAGGGGTAAGGGGCAGCCCCAGCATTTT.

V is TRBV5-1 and J is TRBJ2-7; D may be TRBD2 (5 bases). This CDR3 contains 13 residues. The V gene lost 0 bases and the J gene lost 4 bases, with 8 bases spanning the gap. Germline V gene data show CDR1 as SGHRS and CDR2 as YFSETQ. The CDR3 coding sequence is TGCGCCAGCAGCTTGGCCGCGGGTTACGAGCAGTACTTC. This codes for CASSLAAGYEQYF.

This clone was counted a single time. The chain carries TRBV19 and TRBJ1-3; tentative D call: TRBD1 (5 bases). The CDR3 length is 15 residues. Germline values: CDR1 LNHDA, CDR2 SQIVND (reference sequence). V lost 8 bases and J lost 0, with 14 bases in between. CDR3 coding DNA: TGTGCCAGTGGGGCCTACCACCGCTCTGGAAACACCATATATTTT. Amino acid sequence: CASGAYHRSGNTIYF.

The V gene is TRBV28, the J gene TRBJ1-5; D remains unclear. CDR3 length equals 14 residues. Germline V lookup: CDR1 MDHEN, CDR2 SYDVKM. Trimming stripped 3 bases from V and 2 bases from J, with 8 bases between. The chain's CDR3 is CASSFGSGNQPQHF. In DNA, the CDR3 is TGTGCCAGCAGTTTTGGTTCGGGCAATCAGCCCCAGCATTTT. The full variable domain, completed using reference TRBV28 and TRBJ1-5, is DVKVTQSSRYLVKRTGEKVFLECVQDMDHENMFWYRQDPGLGLRLIYFSYDVKMKEKGDIPEGYSVSREKKERFSLILESASTNQTSMYLCASSFGSGNQPQHFGDGTRLSIL.

The rearrangement joins TRBV18 to TRBJ2-7; D call uncertain. The V end was cut by 3 bases, the J end by 0 bases, with 9 bases between. The CDR3 has 14 amino acids. CDR1 is KGHSH and CDR2 is LQKENI in the germline V gene. The CDR3: CASSPKKSSYEQYF. The CDR3 DNA sequence: TGTGCCAGCTCACCCAAGAAATCCTCCTACGAGCAGTACTTC.

CDR3 nucleotides: TGTGCCAGCAGCACGGACAGTGGGGGGGTCCCCTACGAGCAGTACTTC. It yields the protein CASSTDSGGVPYEQYF. The J gene is TRBJ2-7, the V gene TRBV7-2, with D perhaps TRBD2 (7 bases). Between the trimmed V and J ends, which lost 5 bases and 2 bases, there was a span of 19 bases. This CDR3 comprises 16 residues. Germline V gene sequence: CDR1 SGHTA, CDR2 FQGNSA.

The V and J genes are TRBV28 and TRBJ2-6; D tentatively reads TRBD1 or TRBD2 (5 bases each). V was shortened by 1 base and J by 0 bases, with 10 bases between the two germline ends. This CDR3 is built from 17 residues. Germline values: CDR1 MDHEN, CDR2 SYDVKM. The CDR3 DNA reads as TGTGCCAGCAGTTTATCGGTGGGGGTCTCTGGGGCCAACGTCCTGACTTTC. The encoded protein is CASSLSVGVSGANVLTF.

In the case of this clone: One junction end disagrees with the germline gene, perhaps due to a read error. The V and J genes are TRBV19 and TRBJ2-7; 13 bases map to TRBD2. This CDR3 spans 16 amino acids. CDR1 and CDR2 (germline): LNHDA, SQIVND (reference sequence). The CDR3 loop reads CVSSASGTSGVYEQYF. CDR3 DNA: TGTGTCAGTAGTGCCTCCGGGACTAGCGGGGTCTACGAGCAGTACTTC.

The chain links TRBV11-1 to TRBJ1-1; TRBD1 agrees at 9 bases. V dropped 3 bases and J dropped 4; count of bases not matched to a gene: 0. Germline V gene lookup returns CDR1 SGHAT and CDR2 FQDESV (reference sequence). The CDR3 has 13 amino acids. CDR3 in DNA: TGTGCCAGCAGCTTGGACAGGGGCACTGAAGCTTTCTTT. Translating it yields CASSLDRGTEAFF.

This chain uses TRBV6-2 or TRBV6-3 with TRBJ2-7; D gene unclear. Germline CDR1 is MNHEY and CDR2 is SVGEGT. The CDR3 covers 11 residues. Trimming took 6 bases from V and 2 from J, leaving 5 bases between them. CDR3 nucleotide sequence: TGTGCCAGCAGCCGCACCTACGAGCAGTACTTC. It codes for CASSRTYEQYF.

The rearrangement joins TRBV3-1 (or the pseudogene TRBV3-2) to TRBJ2-1; perhaps TRBD2 as D (7 bases). The CDR3 sequence is 16 residues long. Trimming cost V 4 bases and J 4 bases, with 17 bases left between them. The V gene's germline CDR1 is LGHDT and CDR2 YNNKEL (reference sequence). CDR3 region: CASSPAGAGPYNEQFF. The CDR3 region has the DNA TGTGCCAGCAGCCCCGCGGGGGCGGGTCCTTACAATGAGCAGTTCTTC.

The chain uses TRBV7-9 and TRBJ1-3; no definite D call. Germline lookup yields CDR1 SEHNR and CDR2 FQNEAQ (reference sequence). There are 15 residues in the CDR3. V lost 1 base and J lost 0, with 7 bases in between. The CDR3 DNA reads TGTGCCAGCAGCTTAGGGCAGTCCTCTGGAAACACCATATATTTT. Protein: CASSLGQSSGNTIYF.

The genes are TRBV15 and TRBJ1-4; possibly TRBD1 for D (5 bases). Germline V gives CDR1 LNHNV, CDR2 YYDKDF (reference sequence). CDR3 length: 16 amino acids. V lost 5 bases to trimming and J lost 0 bases, with 13 bases between them. The CDR3 spells CATSVDRSSTNEKLFF. Written as DNA, the CDR3 is TGTGCCACCAGCGTTGACAGAAGTTCAACTAATGAAAAACTGTTTTTT.

This clone occurred once. This chain uses TRBV5-8 with TRBJ2-1; the D call may be TRBD1 or TRBD2 (6 bases each). This CDR3 contains 16 residues. V was trimmed by 0 bases and J by 4 bases, leaving 14 bases between them. Per germline, CDR1 SGHTS and CDR2 YDEGEE. This chain's CDR3 is CASSLVGGRRYNEQFF. CDR3 sequence (DNA): TGTGCCAGCAGCTTGGTAGGGGGGCGTAGGTACAATGAGCAGTTCTTC.

The CDR3 DNA is TGTGCCAGCCAACTGGTTGGCTCTGGAAACACCATATATTTT. As protein: CASQLVGSGNTIYF. The V and J genes are TRBV19 and TRBJ1-3; no definite D call. In germline, CDR1 is LNHDA, CDR2 SQIVND (reference sequence). The CDR3 is made up of 14 amino acids. Trimming removed 9 bases from V and 0 bases from J, with 12 bases in between.

This clone was counted between two and nine times. The J gene is TRBJ2-2, the V gene TRBV11-2; tentatively, D is TRBD1 (6 bases). The CDR3 is 14 amino acids. Germline-derived CDR1 and CDR2 are SGHAT and FQNNGV. Between the trimmed V and J ends, which lost 1 base and 4 bases, there was a span of 7 bases. CDR3 region: CASSLARGTGELFF. CDR3 DNA sequence: TGTGCCAGCAGCTTAGCCAGGGGCACCGGGGAGCTGTTTTTT.

This chain uses TRBV11-2 with TRBJ1-1; TRBD1 aligns across 8 bases. The V and J ends lost 4 bases and 6 bases, in that order; junction bases with no gene match: 7. CDR3 length equals 14 residues. Looked up from germline, CDR1 is SGHAT and CDR2 is FQNNGV. CDR3 region: CASSYQTGVPEAFF. CDR3 DNA sequence: TGTGCCAGCAGCTACCAGACAGGGGTCCCTGAAGCTTTCTTT.

This clone was observed a few times. The gene calls are TRBV7-2 and TRBJ1-5; 12 bases line up with TRBD1. Germline CDR1 SGHTA, CDR2 FQGNSA. V lost 6 bases and J lost 7; bases outside the gene matches: 7. This CDR3 has 15 residues. This CDR3 reads CASRLGQGAWQPQHF. In DNA form, the CDR3 reads TGTGCCAGCAGGTTGGGACAGGGGGCCTGGCAGCCCCAGCATTTT.

J is TRBJ2-2 and V is TRBV9; 8 nucleotides agree with TRBD1. V lost 0 bases to trimming and J lost 4 bases; unmatched junction nucleotides: 2. Germline V gives CDR1 SGDLS, CDR2 YYNGEE. The CDR3 is 15 residues long. The CDR3 DNA is TGTGCCAGCAGCGTAGCTACAGGGGGCACCGGGGAGCTGTTTTTT. Translating gives CASSVATGGTGELFF.

The chain couples TRBV5-1 to TRBJ2-7; 10 bases map to TRBD2. V lost 4 bases, J lost 4 bases, and 11 bases stayed unmatched. The CDR3 is 16 residues long. Germline CDR1 is SGHRS and CDR2 is YFSETQ. The CDR3 sequence: CASSAIAGGNRYEQYF. The CDR3 bases are TGCGCCAGCAGCGCTATAGCGGGGGGTAACCGGTACGAGCAGTACTTC.